A single sample gave rise to the 22 T cell receptor beta chains below, sequenced in a study of response to subunit inactivated influenza vaccine (dated 2018 in TCRdb). To prepare the library, RT-PCR was applied. The sequencer listed for this sample is Illumina HiSeq 2500. Through fastp at Q25 and MiXCR, TCRdb rebuilt clones from the public reads, retaining in-frame beta chains. Each record represents a unique CDR3 protein, reported with the most common genes and DNA among its rows. The sample data list 450,000 to 600,000 distinct CDR3 sequences, and about 8% of these were observed just once. Over 10% of the sample is in the top ten clones. Sequenced material: PBMCs from blood, taken around 25 months after vaccination. The receptors were gathered from a man aged 45 to 70 who received an inactivated influenza vaccine. Donor details come from another sample of the same person, matched by shared clones.

This clonotype was found many times. This sequence joins TRBV5-5 and TRBJ1-4; D unresolved. This CDR3 is 14 amino acids long. Germline assignment: CDR1 SGHKS and CDR2 YYEKEE (reference sequence). Trimming removed 2 bases from V and 8 bases from J, with 13 bases in between. CDR3 nucleotide sequence: TGTGCCAGCAGCTTCGGAGGCGGCGAGGAAAAACTGTTTTTT. Protein: CASSFGGGEEKLFF.

The chain carries TRBV5-1 and TRBJ1-5; weak D call: TRBD1 (5 bases). The germline V and J ends were trimmed by 4 bases and 7 bases, with 12 bases remaining between them. From germline, CDR1 is SGHRS and CDR2 YFSETQ. The CDR3 is 13 amino acids. Written as DNA, the CDR3 is TGCGCCAGCAGCCCCGGGGCAGGACAGCCCCAGCATTTT. Amino acids: CASSPGAGQPQHF.

This chain joins TRBV10-3 and TRBJ2-7; 13 bases align to TRBD2. Germline CDR1 and CDR2: ENHRY and SYGVKD. CDR3 length equals 16 residues. With 5 bases clipped from V and 5 bases from J, the junction kept 9 bases outside the gene matches. The CDR3 DNA sequence: TGTGCCATCAGTTATACTAGCGGGGGGGCCCGGGACGAGCAGTACTTC. This sequence encodes CAISYTSGGARDEQYF.

This chain joins TRBV4-2 and TRBJ1-3; 11 bases agree with TRBD1. The germline V gene has CDR1 LGHNA and CDR2 YNFKEQ. This CDR3 is built from 18 residues. J gave up 5 bases and V 0 bases, and 9 bases lay outside the gene matches. The CDR3 bases are TGTGCCAGCAGCCAAGATCAGATTGGACAGGGGGCTAGAAACACCATATATTTT. It translates to CASSQDQIGQGARNTIYF.

This clonotype has just a few counts. The V call is TRBV12-3 or TRBV12-4, the J call TRBJ1-5; D might be TRBD1 (6 bases). The germline V and J ends were trimmed by 6 bases and 3 bases, with 9 bases remaining between them. The CDR3 is 13 amino acids. The CDR3 region is CASRGQYNQPQHF. CDR3 in DNA: TGTGCCAGCAGAGGACAGTACAATCAGCCCCAGCATTTT.

This clonotype was detected ten times or more. This rearrangement joins TRBV20-1 to TRBJ2-7, with D tentatively TRBD1 (6 bases). Germline V gene data show CDR1 as DFQATT and CDR2 as SNEGSKA (reference sequence). The CDR3 has 14 amino acids. Between the trimmed V and J ends, which lost 5 bases and 5 bases, there was a span of 19 bases. For the CDR3, the DNA is TGCAGTGCTCGCAGCTTCCTACAGGGTCACGAGCAGTACTTC. This encodes CSARSFLQGHEQYF.

This clonotype was detected only a few times. The V and J genes are TRBV6-5 and TRBJ2-3; no clear D gene. Trimming took off 2 bases at V and 6 bases at J, with 9 bases between the two ends. The CDR3 has 13 amino acids. Germline assignment: CDR1 MNHEY and CDR2 SVGAGI. The CDR3 protein is CASSYPLADTQYF. The CDR3 bases are TGTGCCAGCAGTTACCCCCTCGCGGATACGCAGTATTTT.

This clonotype was seen only a few times. V is TRBV7-8 and J is TRBJ1-1, with a weak D call TRBD1 (5 bases). The CDR3 has 13 amino acids. The ends were cut back, 2 bases at V and 10 bases at J, with 14 bases in the middle. CDR1 is SGHVS and CDR2 is FQNEAQ in the germline V gene. As DNA, the CDR3 is TGTGCCAGCAGCTTACAGGGCCGGCGGGTAGCTTTCTTT. Residues: CASSLQGRRVAFF. Based on the CDR3 plus reference TRBV7-8 and TRBJ1-1, the full variable domain is GAGVSQSPRYKVAKRGQDVALRCDPISGHVSLFWYQQALGQGPEFLTYFQNEAQLDKSGLPSDRFFAERPEGSVSTLKIQRTQQEDSAVYLCASSLQGRRVAFFGQGTRLTVV.

J is TRBJ2-3 and V is TRBV7-6; TRBD2 aligns across 13 bases. Germline loops: CDR1 SGHVS, CDR2 FNYEAQ. This CDR3 is built from 16 residues. V was pared by 2 bases and J by 4 bases, with 3 bases of the junction left unmatched. DNA for the CDR3: TGTGCCAGCAGCTTATGGGGACTAGCGGGGCCAGATACGCAGTATTTT. It translates to CASSLWGLAGPDTQYF.

The V and J genes are TRBV4-3 and TRBJ2-7; 7 bases agree with TRBD2. V lost 0 bases, J lost 3 bases, and 2 bases stayed unmatched. In germline, CDR1 is LGHNA, CDR2 YSLEER. This CDR3 comprises 14 residues. CDR3 nucleotides: TGCGCCAGCAGCCAAGATCCGGGGGGCTACGAGCAGTACTTC. Translated, it gives CASSQDPGGYEQYF.

This clonotype has at least ten counts. The chain combines TRBV18 with TRBJ1-1; 7 bases match TRBD1. CDR1 KGHSH and CDR2 LQKENI come from the germline V gene. CDR3 length: 13 amino acids. The J segment lost 0 bases and the V segment lost 10 bases, leaving 5 bases of the junction unmatched. This CDR3 reads CATAGQMNTEAFF. CDR3 nucleotide sequence: TGTGCCACCGCGGGACAGATGAACACTGAAGCTTTCTTT.

The V call is TRBV20-1, the J call TRBJ2-5; 14 positions agree with TRBD2. Germline V gene data show CDR1 as DFQATT and CDR2 as SNEGSKA (reference sequence). Unmatched junction bases numbered 5, after V lost 6 bases and J lost 5 bases. CDR3 length: 14 residues. The CDR3 region is CSATRTSGRETQYF. CDR3 nucleotide sequence: TGCAGTGCAACCCGGACTAGCGGGAGGGAGACCCAGTACTTC.

In its sample, this clonotype was seen a few times. This chain connects TRBV12-3 or TRBV12-4 to TRBJ2-6; D ambiguous. The ends were cut back, 2 bases at V and 2 bases at J, with 7 bases in the middle. The CDR3 runs to 15 residues. The CDR3 here is CASSLRSAGANVLTF. CDR3 sequence (DNA): TGTGCCAGCAGTTTACGCAGCGCTGGGGCCAACGTCCTGACTTTC.

The rearrangement joins TRBV10-3 to TRBJ1-5; tentatively, D is TRBD1 (5 bases). V lost 10 bases and J lost 3, with 16 bases in between. Germline lookup yields CDR1 ENHRY and CDR2 SYGVKD. The CDR3 extends over 14 amino acids. The CDR3 region has the DNA TGTGCCAGCGGGACCCAAGAAGCCAATCAGCCCCAGCATTTT. Amino acid sequence: CASGTQEANQPQHF.

This clonotype was seen more than once but under ten times. This sequence joins TRBV5-1 and TRBJ1-1; the match to TRBD1 covers 7 bases. This CDR3 has 15 residues. V trimming: 4 bases; J trimming: 1 base; junction bases outside the gene matches: 7. Germline-derived CDR1 and CDR2 are SGHRS and YFSETQ. CDR3 loop: CASSAQTGTNTEAFF. Here the CDR3 DNA reads TGCGCCAGCAGCGCCCAGACAGGGACGAACACTGAAGCTTTCTTT.

This clonotype has more than one count but fewer than ten. V and J are TRBV20-1 and TRBJ2-3, with D perhaps assigned TRBD1 or TRBD2 (6 bases each). V lost 6 bases, J lost 3 bases, and 22 bases lay in between. Germline CDR1 DFQATT, CDR2 SNEGSKA (reference sequence). The CDR3 has 16 residues. This CDR3 reads CSAPRQAGRGTDTQYF. The CDR3 bases are TGCAGTGCACCTCGACAGGCGGGGCGGGGTACAGATACGCAGTATTTT.

This clonotype was seen repeatedly, ten times or more. The genes are TRBV3-1 and TRBJ1-4; a possible D gene is TRBD1 (5 bases). Trimming left V 1 base short and J 8 bases short, with 17 bases between. The CDR3 is 16 residues long. CDR1 is LGHDT, CDR2 YNNKEL, per germline (reference sequence). The CDR3 region is CASSQGDWAGTEKLFF. The CDR3 DNA reads TGTGCCAGCAGCCAAGGTGACTGGGCAGGGACCGAAAAACTGTTTTTT.

The J gene is TRBJ2-4, the V gene TRBV12-3 or TRBV12-4, with TRBD2 as a possible D gene (5 bases). There are 11 residues in the CDR3. With 6 bases removed from V and 9 bases from J, the gap between germline ends came to 9 bases. The CDR3 protein is CASSSAGIQYF. CDR3 bases: TGTGCCAGCAGCTCGGCGGGCATTCAGTACTTC.

The genes are TRBV20-1 and TRBJ2-3, with 9 bases fitting TRBD2. Looked up from germline, CDR1 is DFQATT and CDR2 is SNEGSKA (reference sequence). Trimming removed 3 bases from V and 7 bases from J; junction bases left unmatched: 8. The CDR3 runs 14 residues. The CDR3 spells CSASFGGGGYTQYF. The DNA of the CDR3 is TGCAGTGCTAGTTTTGGCGGGGGGGGATATACGCAGTATTTT.

V is TRBV11-3 and J is TRBJ1-1, with TRBD1 matching 11 bases. The CDR3 runs to 23 residues. CDR1 and CDR2 from the germline V gene are SGHNT and YENEEA. The V and J ends lost 1 base and 6 bases, in that order; junction bases with no gene match: 28. CDR3 nucleotide sequence: TGTGCCAGCAGCTTAGGAGCTTTGGTGGTGGACAGGGGGCGGGATCGGAGAGGCTCTGAAGCTTTCTTT. This gives the protein CASSLGALVVDRGRDRRGSEAFF.

This clonotype was counted a few times. This rearrangement joins TRBV6-2 or TRBV6-3 to TRBJ1-5; D gene unclear. The V gene lost 6 bases and the J gene lost 5 bases, with 11 bases spanning the gap. This CDR3 is built from 13 residues. Germline V gives CDR1 MNHEY, CDR2 SVGEGT. The CDR3 protein is CASRSDTHQPQHF. In DNA form, the CDR3 reads TGTGCCAGCAGATCAGATACCCATCAGCCCCAGCATTTT.

This clonotype was seen more than once but under ten times. Germline and junction disagree at one end, which may indicate a read error. The rearrangement joins TRBV5-1 to TRBJ2-7; tentatively, D is TRBD1 or TRBD2 (6 bases each). CDR1 is SGHRS and CDR2 is YFSETQ in the germline V gene. The CDR3 consists of 17 residues. CDR3 protein: CASSLAFSGAGYYEQYF. The CDR3 nucleotides are TGCGCCAGCAGTTTGGCCTTTTCGGGGGCAGGATACTACGAGCAGTACTTC.